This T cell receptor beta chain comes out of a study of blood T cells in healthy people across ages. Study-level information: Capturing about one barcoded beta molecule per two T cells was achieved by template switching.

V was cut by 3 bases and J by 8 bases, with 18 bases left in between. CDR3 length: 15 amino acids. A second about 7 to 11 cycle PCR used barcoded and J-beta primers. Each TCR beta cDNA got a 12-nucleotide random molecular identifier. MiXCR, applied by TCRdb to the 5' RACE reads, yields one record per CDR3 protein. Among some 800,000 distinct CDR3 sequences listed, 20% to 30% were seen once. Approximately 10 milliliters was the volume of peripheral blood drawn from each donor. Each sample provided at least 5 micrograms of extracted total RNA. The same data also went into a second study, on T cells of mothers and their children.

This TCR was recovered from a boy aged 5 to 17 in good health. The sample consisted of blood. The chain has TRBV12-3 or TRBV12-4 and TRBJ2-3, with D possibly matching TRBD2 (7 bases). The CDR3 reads CASSFRLAEGGTQYF. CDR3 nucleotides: TGTGCCAGCAGTTTTAGGCTAGCGGAGGGGGGTACGCAGTATTTT.